A single T cell receptor (beta chain) is shown here with its context. Its cognate antigen is unknown. The donors were all Caucasian adults (living in Nashville, Tennessee). The authors divided CD4+ cells into CD45RA+ naive and CD45RA-negative memory subsets. In the original analysis: Junction-only immunoSEQ sequences carried no quality scores, so filtering differed. The table came from immunoSEQ multiplex PCR; TCRdb's copy has only in-frame clones and leaves some out. That table is the source of V, J and clone size, and D and trimming were worked out from the DNA. Of over 2 million clones listed, 85% to 95% are singletons. The CDR3 loop spans 15 amino acids. CDR1 and CDR2 (germline): MNHNS, SASEGT. Trimming removed 3 bases at V and 0 bases at J, with 9 bases between. This sample was taken from a study of shared clonotypes between healthy human individuals. Study observations and caveats: Rarefaction showed that sequencing of sorted subsets was incomplete (despite large depth).

The sequence was collected from a man between 18 and 35 years old in good health. Sequencing used naive CD4+ T cells sorted from blood. Noted subset: CD45RA+ positively selected. The genes are TRBV6-1 and TRBJ1-5; D is undetermined. For the CDR3, the DNA is TGTGCCAGCAGTGAGGTGGGGAATAGCAATCAGCCCCAGCATTTT. Protein product: CASSEVGNSNQPQHF.